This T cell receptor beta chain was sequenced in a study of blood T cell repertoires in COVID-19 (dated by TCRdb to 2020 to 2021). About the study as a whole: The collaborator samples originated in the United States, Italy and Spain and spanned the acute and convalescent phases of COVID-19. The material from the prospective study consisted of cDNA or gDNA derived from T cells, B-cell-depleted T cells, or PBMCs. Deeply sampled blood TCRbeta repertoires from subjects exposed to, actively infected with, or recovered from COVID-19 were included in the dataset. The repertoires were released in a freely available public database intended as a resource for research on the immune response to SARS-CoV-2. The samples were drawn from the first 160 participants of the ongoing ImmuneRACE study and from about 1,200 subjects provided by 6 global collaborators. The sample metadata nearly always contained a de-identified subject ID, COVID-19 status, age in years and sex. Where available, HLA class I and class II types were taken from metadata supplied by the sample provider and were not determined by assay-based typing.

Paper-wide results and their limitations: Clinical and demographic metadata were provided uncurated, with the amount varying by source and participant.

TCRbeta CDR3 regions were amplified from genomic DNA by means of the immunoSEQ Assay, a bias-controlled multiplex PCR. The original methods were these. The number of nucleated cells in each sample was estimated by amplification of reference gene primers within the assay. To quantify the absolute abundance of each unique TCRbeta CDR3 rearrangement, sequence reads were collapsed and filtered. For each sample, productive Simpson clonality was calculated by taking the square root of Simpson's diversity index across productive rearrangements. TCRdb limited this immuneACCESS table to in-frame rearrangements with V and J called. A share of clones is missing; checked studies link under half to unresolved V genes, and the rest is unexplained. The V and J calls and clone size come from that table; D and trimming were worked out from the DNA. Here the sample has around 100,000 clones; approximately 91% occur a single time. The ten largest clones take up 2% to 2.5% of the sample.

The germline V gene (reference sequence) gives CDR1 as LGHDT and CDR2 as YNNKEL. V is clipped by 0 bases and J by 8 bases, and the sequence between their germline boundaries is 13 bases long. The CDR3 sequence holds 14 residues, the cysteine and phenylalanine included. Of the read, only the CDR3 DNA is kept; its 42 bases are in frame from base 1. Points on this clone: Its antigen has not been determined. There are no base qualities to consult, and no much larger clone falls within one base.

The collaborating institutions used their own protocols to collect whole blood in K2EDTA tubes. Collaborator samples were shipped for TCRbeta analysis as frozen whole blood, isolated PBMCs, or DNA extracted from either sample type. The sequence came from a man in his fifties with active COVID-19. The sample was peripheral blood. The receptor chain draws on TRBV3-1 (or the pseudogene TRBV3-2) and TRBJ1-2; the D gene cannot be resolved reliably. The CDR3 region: CASSQDLTSSGYTF. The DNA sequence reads TGTGCCAGCAGCCAAGATCTTACTAGCTCAGGCTACACCTTC.